These 24 T cell receptor beta chains were sequenced from one sample in a study of CD8 T cells in ankylosing spondylitis. MiXCR, applied by TCRdb to the 5' RACE reads, yields one record per CDR3 protein. The profile shows a few hundred thousand distinct CDR3 sequences, 15% to 20% of them singletons. The sample was blood, either unsorted or a sorted T cell fraction (not recorded which). These receptors all come from a male donor with ankylosing spondylitis or in good health (not recorded which).

The V and J genes are TRBV5-5 and TRBJ2-2, with D unresolved. This CDR3 spans 15 amino acids. The germline V and J ends were trimmed by 5 bases and 0 bases, with 11 bases remaining between them. Germline CDR1 and CDR2: SGHKS and YYEKEE (reference sequence). CDR3 residues: CASSYDFPNTGELFF. CDR3 bases: TGTGCCAGCAGTTATGACTTCCCGAACACCGGGGAGCTGTTTTTT.

V is TRBV2 and J is TRBJ1-4, with a tentative D call TRBD1 (5 bases). The length of the CDR3 is 15 residues. Trimming shortened V by 3 bases and J by 0 bases, and 8 bases separated the two germline ends. The germline V gene has CDR1 SNHLY and CDR2 FYNNEI. CDR3 DNA: TGTGCCAGCAGTGAGGGGCGAGCAACTAATGAAAAACTGTTTTTT. Its protein product is CASSEGRATNEKLFF. The entire variable domain, with the rest obtained from reference TRBV2 and TRBJ1-4, is as follows: EPEVTQTPSHQVTQMGQEVILRCVPISNHLYFYWYRQILGQKVEFLVSFYNNEISEKSEIFDDQFSVERPDGSNFTLKIRSTKLEDSAMYFCASSEGRATNEKLFFGSGTQLSVL.

This clonotype turned up a few times. The chain joins TRBV5-1 to TRBJ2-3; D uncertain. The CDR3 is 15 amino acids. Germline lookup yields CDR1 SGHRS and CDR2 YFSETQ. Trimming removed 0 bases at V and 7 bases at J, with 15 bases between. This CDR3 is CASSLEPDATYTQYF. Here the CDR3 DNA reads TGCGCCAGCAGCTTGGAGCCGGACGCGACCTATACGCAGTATTTT.

A few counts support this clonotype. CDR3 in DNA: TGTGCCAGCAGTTTAGCTATCGGACAGGGGTTGGAGACCCAGTACTTC. Translation: CASSLAIGQGLETQYF. V is TRBV27 and J is TRBJ2-5, with TRBD1 matching 9 bases. Germline lookup yields CDR1 MNHEY and CDR2 SMNVEV (reference sequence). The CDR3 is 16 amino acids. V trimming: 2 bases; J trimming: 5 bases; junction bases outside the gene matches: 9.

There are many counts of this clonotype. The V gene is TRBV20-1, the J gene TRBJ1-2, with a possible D match to TRBD1 (5 bases). This CDR3 comprises 12 residues. In germline, CDR1 is DFQATT, CDR2 SNEGSKA (reference sequence). Trimming cost V 5 bases and J 4 bases, with 11 bases left between them. CDR3 protein: CSAWEGLYGYTF. The CDR3 DNA sequence: TGCAGTGCTTGGGAGGGGCTCTATGGCTACACCTTC.

The CDR3, as DNA: TGCGCCAGCAGCCAAAGGTCGGAGCAAGAGACCCAGTACTTC. Amino acids: CASSQRSEQETQYF. This chain joins TRBV4-1 and TRBJ2-5; D not resolved. The V end was cut by 2 bases, the J end by 2 bases, with 9 bases between. CDR1 and CDR2 from the germline V gene are MGHRA and YSYEKL. The CDR3 length is 14 residues.

V is TRBV20-1 and J is TRBJ2-7; TRBD2 might be the D (5 bases). CDR3 length: 13 amino acids. Germline loops: CDR1 DFQATT, CDR2 SNEGSKA (reference sequence). The V and J ends lost 3 bases and 2 bases respectively, with 11 bases between them. The CDR3 here is CSASARGTYEQYF. The CDR3 DNA sequence: TGCAGTGCTAGTGCCCGGGGAACCTACGAGCAGTACTTC.

This clonotype was recorded a few times. This chain uses TRBV4-3 with TRBJ1-6; D gene ambiguous. V lost 1 base and J 7 bases, leaving 11 bases between the germline ends. The CDR3 spans 15 residues. Germline CDR1 and CDR2: LGHNA and YSLEER. CDR3 sequence reads: CASSQVELGNSPLHF. In nucleotides, the CDR3 is TGCGCCAGCAGCCAAGTAGAGCTGGGAAATTCACCCCTCCACTTT.

The genes are TRBV12-3 or TRBV12-4 and TRBJ2-2; D remains ambiguous. This CDR3 comprises 13 residues. V lost 3 bases to trimming and J lost 7 bases, with 9 bases between them. The CDR3 loop is CASSFSASGELFF. As DNA, the CDR3 is TGTGCCAGCAGTTTCAGCGCGAGCGGGGAGCTGTTTTTT.

The V gene is TRBV10-2, the J gene TRBJ1-1; TRBD1 is a possible D gene (6 bases). The CDR3 contains 15 residues. Germline V gene data show CDR1 as WSHSY and CDR2 as SAAADI. Trimming pared 1 base from V and 1 base from J, leaving 10 bases between. CDR3 residues: CASSELGHPNTEAFF. CDR3 DNA sequence: TGCGCCAGCAGTGAGTTGGGACATCCGAACACTGAAGCTTTCTTT.

The chain carries TRBV14 and TRBJ2-5; the D gene could be TRBD1 or TRBD2 (5 bases each). CDR3 length: 17 residues. The germline V gene has CDR1 SGHDN and CDR2 FVKESK. Between the trimmed V and J ends, which lost 1 base and 5 bases, there was a span of 20 bases. DNA for the CDR3: TGTGCCAGCAGCCAAGGAGTTCTTGCTCTGGGGGTCGAGACCCAGTACTTC. Amino acid sequence: CASSQGVLALGVETQYF.

This chain connects TRBV20-1 to TRBJ2-2; tentative D call: TRBD1 (6 bases). Trimming left V 0 bases short and J 6 bases short, with 14 bases between. This CDR3 is 15 amino acids long. Germline CDR1 and CDR2: DFQATT and SNEGSKA (reference sequence). Here the CDR3 reads CSARDPQGFAGELFF. CDR3 DNA sequence: TGCAGTGCTAGAGATCCACAGGGCTTCGCCGGGGAGCTGTTTTTT.

This clonotype has more than one count but fewer than ten. V and J are TRBV20-1 and TRBJ2-7; maybe TRBD2 (6 bases). Deletions cut 0 bases from V and 6 bases from J, with 15 bases between. The CDR3 is made up of 14 amino acids. In germline, CDR1 is DFQATT, CDR2 SNEGSKA (reference sequence). CDR3 in DNA: TGCAGTGCTAGAGATATCGGGGGAGGTCCCGAGCAGTACTTC. This gives the protein CSARDIGGGPEQYF.

The chain has TRBV5-5 and TRBJ2-3, with 10 positions matching TRBD2. V shed 1 base, J shed 2 bases, and the junction held 4 bases outside the gene matches. This CDR3 comprises 16 residues. Germline V gene sequence: CDR1 SGHKS, CDR2 YYEKEE (reference sequence). The DNA of the CDR3 is TGTGCCAGCAGCTTGCGGACTAGCGGAATCACAGATACGCAGTATTTT. Its protein is CASSLRTSGITDTQYF.

This clonotype was picked up a small number of times. V usage is TRBV27 and J usage is TRBJ1-3; D not certain. Germline V CDR1 and CDR2: MNHEY, SMNVEV (reference sequence). The CDR3 covers 13 residues. Deletions cut 5 bases from V and 4 bases from J, with 9 bases between. The CDR3, as DNA: TGTGCCAGCAGTCCCAGTTCCGGAAACACCATATATTTT. Its protein is CASSPSSGNTIYF.

The V call is TRBV29-1, the J call TRBJ2-5; 7 positions match TRBD2. J lost 1 base, V lost 2 bases, and 4 bases had no gene match. CDR1 SQVTM and CDR2 ANQGSEA come from the germline V gene. This CDR3 has 14 amino acids. The CDR3 reads CSVEWREIQETQYF. Here the CDR3 DNA reads TGCAGCGTTGAATGGCGGGAGATCCAAGAGACCCAGTACTTC.

The rearrangement joins TRBV30 to TRBJ2-5; D perhaps matches TRBD1 (5 bases). The CDR3 runs to 13 residues. Germline V CDR1 and CDR2: GTSNPN, SVGIG (reference sequence). V was trimmed by 5 bases and J by 0 bases, leaving 10 bases between them. CDR3 in amino acids: CAWFPGHQETQYF. CDR3 DNA: TGTGCCTGGTTCCCAGGGCACCAAGAGACCCAGTACTTC.

The chain combines TRBV14 with TRBJ2-7, with 9 bases fitting TRBD1. This CDR3 has 14 amino acids. Germline V lookup: CDR1 SGHDN, CDR2 FVKESK. V trimming: 5 bases; J trimming: 5 bases; junction bases outside the gene matches: 7. The CDR3 sequence: CASSARDRVHEQYF. For the CDR3, the DNA is TGTGCCAGCAGCGCACGGGACAGGGTCCACGAGCAGTACTTC.

V is TRBV30 and J is TRBJ2-7, with 10 positions matching TRBD2. V was pared by 1 base and J by 6 bases, with 3 bases of the junction left unmatched. The germline V gene has CDR1 GTSNPN and CDR2 SVGIG (reference sequence). The CDR3 length is 13 residues. The CDR3, as DNA: TGTGCCTGGAGTGGGCTAGCGGGAGTCGAGCAGTACTTC. Its protein product is CAWSGLAGVEQYF.

The chain links TRBV20-1 to TRBJ2-5; 7 bases are a match to TRBD1. Germline CDR1 and CDR2: DFQATT and SNEGSKA (reference sequence). V lost 0 bases to trimming and J lost 2 bases; unmatched junction nucleotides: 9. CDR3 length equals 16 residues. The CDR3 nucleotides are TGCAGTGCTAGAGATCGACAGGGAACGAGGCAAGAGACCCAGTACTTC. Its translation is CSARDRQGTRQETQYF.

This chain joins TRBV7-8 and TRBJ2-7; a possible D gene is TRBD2 (5 bases). The ends were cut back, 4 bases at V and 7 bases at J, with 8 bases in the middle. CDR1 and CDR2 from the germline V gene are SGHVS and FQNEAQ. The CDR3 contains 11 residues. CDR3 region: CASSSAGEQYF. CDR3 DNA sequence: TGTGCCAGCAGCTCCGCGGGTGAGCAGTACTTC. Complete variable domain (other parts from reference TRBV7-8 and TRBJ2-7): GAGVSQSPRYKVAKRGQDVALRCDPISGHVSLFWYQQALGQGPEFLTYFQNEAQLDKSGLPSDRFFAERPEGSVSTLKIQRTQQEDSAVYLCASSSAGEQYFGPGTRLTVT.

In its sample, this clonotype was seen a few times. This chain links TRBV7-3 with TRBJ2-5, with a tentative D call TRBD1 (5 bases). V was shortened by 5 bases and J by 5 bases, with 15 bases between the two germline ends. Germline lookup yields CDR1 SGHTA and CDR2 FQGTGA. This CDR3 region has 14 residues. The CDR3 is CASSQDNTAETQYF. In DNA, the CDR3 is TGTGCCAGCAGCCAGGACAATACTGCGGAGACCCAGTACTTC.

This clonotype was seen a handful of times. The chain joins TRBV4-1 to TRBJ1-6; 7 bases are shared with TRBD1. V was pared by 0 bases and J by 10 bases, with 9 bases of the junction left unmatched. The germline V gene encodes CDR1 MGHRA and CDR2 YSYEKL. The CDR3 is 16 residues long. This CDR3 is CASSQDGAGGWSPLHF. The CDR3 DNA reads as TGCGCCAGCAGCCAAGATGGGGCAGGGGGTTGGTCACCCCTCCACTTT.

This clonotype was seen a handful of times. The rearrangement links TRBV6-5 to TRBJ2-2, with 7 bases aligning to TRBD2. The V gene end was trimmed by 3 bases and the J gene end by 7 bases; junction bases not matched to a gene: 8. This CDR3 has 15 amino acids. Germline-derived CDR1 and CDR2 are MNHEY and SVGAGI. CDR3: CASSYLTSVGGELFF. CDR3 nucleotide sequence: TGTGCCAGCAGTTATCTTACTAGCGTGGGCGGGGAGCTGTTTTTT.